The 9 T cell receptor beta chains below were found in one sample sequenced in a study of CD8 T cells in Susac syndrome. Reverse transcription of 0.5 to 1 ug RNA was performed with random hexamers. TCRdb used MiXCR to reprocess the immunoSEQ multiplex PCR reads, holding one entry per CDR3 protein. The sample yields tens of thousands of distinct CDR3 sequences, roughly 93% seen once. Sample: CD4+ T cells from PBMCs. The receptor set was obtained from a human donor with Susac syndrome.

The rearrangement uses TRBV5-6 and TRBJ2-5; D gene unclear. The germline V gene has CDR1 SGHDT and CDR2 YYEEEE. The V and J ends lost 2 bases and 5 bases respectively, with 10 bases between them. This CDR3 has 13 residues. DNA for the CDR3: TGTGCCAGCAGCTTTGGTGGTGGGGAGACCCAGTACTTC. This encodes CASSFGGGETQYF.

The V and J genes are TRBV7-2 and TRBJ1-2; D uncertain. CDR3 length equals 12 residues. Germline loops: CDR1 SGHTA, CDR2 FQGNSA. V lost 0 bases and J 4 bases, leaving 3 bases between the germline ends. The DNA for the CDR3 is TGTGCCAGCAGCTTAGCCTTCTATGGCTACACCTTC. Its translation: CASSLAFYGYTF.

The chain couples TRBV7-9 to TRBJ1-2; D uncertain. V was clipped by 5 bases and J by 8 bases, with 15 bases between them. Germline CDR1 is SEHNR and CDR2 is FQNEAQ (reference sequence). The CDR3 runs 13 residues. CDR3 sequence (DNA): TGTGCCAGCAGCCCTGGACGTCCTCGGGGCTACACCTTC. It codes for CASSPGRPRGYTF.

J is TRBJ2-3 and V is TRBV20-1; D is unclear. This CDR3 has 15 residues. Germline CDR1 is DFQATT and CDR2 is SNEGSKA (reference sequence). Trimming removed 0 bases at V and 4 bases at J, with 14 bases between. The CDR3 sequence is CSARDRHIFPDTQYF. Written as DNA, the CDR3 is TGCAGTGCTAGAGATAGGCACATCTTTCCAGATACGCAGTATTTT.

This clonotype was picked up one time. The chain uses TRBV5-4 and TRBJ1-1; unclear D gene. Trimming pared 5 bases from V and 1 base from J, leaving 18 bases between. Germline CDR1 SGHNT, CDR2 YYREEE (reference sequence). The CDR3 runs 16 residues. CDR3: CASSRAPSIRNTEAFF. The DNA of the CDR3 is TGTGCCAGCAGTCGCGCCCCCTCTATCAGGAACACTGAAGCTTTCTTT.

The J gene is TRBJ2-2, the V gene TRBV29-1, with D maybe TRBD2 (6 bases). Trimming removed 8 bases from V and 3 bases from J, with 16 bases in between. The CDR3 spans 14 residues. CDR1 and CDR2 (germline): SQVTM, ANQGSEA. This chain's CDR3 is CSSPGSRDTGELFF. Here the CDR3 DNA reads TGCAGCTCCCCCGGGAGCCGGGACACCGGGGAGCTGTTTTTT.

The V gene is TRBV7-8, the J gene TRBJ1-1, with D unresolved. This CDR3 is 15 amino acids long. CDR1 is SGHVS, CDR2 FQNEAQ, per germline. V dropped 5 bases and J dropped 10 bases, with 23 bases sitting between them. The CDR3 DNA follows: TGTGCCAGCAGCCTTATGCAAGGGCAAGCTATAGCAGCTTTCTTT. Translation gives CASSLMQGQAIAAFF. Looking up the rest from reference TRBV7-8 and TRBJ1-1 gives the full variable domain: GAGVSQSPRYKVAKRGQDVALRCDPISGHVSLFWYQQALGQGPEFLTYFQNEAQLDKSGLPSDRFFAERPEGSVSTLKIQRTQQEDSAVYLCASSLMQGQAIAAFFGQGTRLTVV.

This chain connects TRBV4-3 to TRBJ2-7; D may be TRBD1 or TRBD2 (5 bases each). The ends were cut back, 1 base at V and 4 bases at J, with 14 bases in the middle. The CDR3 runs 15 residues. Germline V lookup: CDR1 LGHNA, CDR2 YSLEER. CDR3 in DNA: TGCGCCAGCAGCCAAGCGTGGCAGGGAGATTACGAGCAGTACTTC. It translates to CASSQAWQGDYEQYF.

This chain links TRBV3-1 with TRBJ2-7; D might be TRBD1 (6 bases). The germline gives CDR1 LGHDT, CDR2 YNNKEL (reference sequence). The CDR3 sequence is 15 residues long. Trimming stripped 0 bases from V and 5 bases from J, with 14 bases between. The CDR3 region has the DNA TGTGCCAGCAGCCAAGATATTAACAGGGCGGACGAGCAGTACTTC. Translating gives CASSQDINRADEQYF.